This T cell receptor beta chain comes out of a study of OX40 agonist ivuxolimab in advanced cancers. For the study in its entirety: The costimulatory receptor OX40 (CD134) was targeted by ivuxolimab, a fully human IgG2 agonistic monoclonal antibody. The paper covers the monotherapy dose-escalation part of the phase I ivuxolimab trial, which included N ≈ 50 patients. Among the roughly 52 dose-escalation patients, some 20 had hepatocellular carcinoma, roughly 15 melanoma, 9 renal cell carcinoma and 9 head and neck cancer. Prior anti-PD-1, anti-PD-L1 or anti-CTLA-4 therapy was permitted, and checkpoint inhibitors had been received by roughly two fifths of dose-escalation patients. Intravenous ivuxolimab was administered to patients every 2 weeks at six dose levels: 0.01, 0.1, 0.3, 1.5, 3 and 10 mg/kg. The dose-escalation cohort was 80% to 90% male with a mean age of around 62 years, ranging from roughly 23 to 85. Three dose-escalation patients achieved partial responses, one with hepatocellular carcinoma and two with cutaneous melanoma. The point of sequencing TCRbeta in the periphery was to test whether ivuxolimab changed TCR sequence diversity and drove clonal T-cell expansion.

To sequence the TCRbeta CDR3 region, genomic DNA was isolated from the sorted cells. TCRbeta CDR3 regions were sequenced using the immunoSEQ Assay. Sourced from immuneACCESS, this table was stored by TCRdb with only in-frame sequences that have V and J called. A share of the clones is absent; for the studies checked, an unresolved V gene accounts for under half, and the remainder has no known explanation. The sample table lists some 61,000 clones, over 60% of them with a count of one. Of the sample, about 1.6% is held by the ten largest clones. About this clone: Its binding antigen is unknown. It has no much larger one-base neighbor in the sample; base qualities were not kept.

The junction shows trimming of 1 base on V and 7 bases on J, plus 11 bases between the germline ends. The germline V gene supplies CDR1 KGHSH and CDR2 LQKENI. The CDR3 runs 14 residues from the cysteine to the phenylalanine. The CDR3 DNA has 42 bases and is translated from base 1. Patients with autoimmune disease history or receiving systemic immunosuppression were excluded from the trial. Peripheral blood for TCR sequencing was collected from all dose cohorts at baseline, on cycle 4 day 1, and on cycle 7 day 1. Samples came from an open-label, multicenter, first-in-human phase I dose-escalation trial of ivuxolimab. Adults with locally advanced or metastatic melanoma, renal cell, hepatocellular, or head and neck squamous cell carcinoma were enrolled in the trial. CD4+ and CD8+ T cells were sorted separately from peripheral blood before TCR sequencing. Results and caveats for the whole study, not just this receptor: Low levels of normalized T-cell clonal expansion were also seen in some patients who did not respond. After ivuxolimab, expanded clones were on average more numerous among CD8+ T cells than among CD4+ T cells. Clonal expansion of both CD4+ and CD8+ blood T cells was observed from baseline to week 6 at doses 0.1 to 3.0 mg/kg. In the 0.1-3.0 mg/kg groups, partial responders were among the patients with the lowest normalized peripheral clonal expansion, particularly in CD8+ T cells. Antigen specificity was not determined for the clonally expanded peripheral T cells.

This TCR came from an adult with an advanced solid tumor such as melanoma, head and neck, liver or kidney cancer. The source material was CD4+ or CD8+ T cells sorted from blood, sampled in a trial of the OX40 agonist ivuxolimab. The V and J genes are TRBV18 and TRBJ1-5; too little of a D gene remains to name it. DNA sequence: TGTGCCAGCTCACCACGGCAGGACCCCCAGCCCCAGCATTTT. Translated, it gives CASSPRQDPQPQHF.